These 21 T cell receptor beta chains originate from one sample sequenced in a study of CD8+ T cells in alopecia areata. Sequencing templates came from extracted RNA that was reverse transcribed into cDNA. Repertoires were generated with immunoSEQ multiplex PCR, while TCRdb's copy carries only in-frame clones and drops some. Found here are 150,000 to 200,000 clones, about three fifths of them singletons; the top ten hold 5.5% to 6%. Specified treatment: oral pan-JAK inhibitor, 5-10 mg twice daily. The sample here was CD4+ T cells sorted from blood, taken at week 24, from a patient treated with tofacitinib. These receptors were taken from a human donor with alopecia areata.

The chain couples TRBV30 to TRBJ1-1; D is unclear. CDR3 length: 13 residues. Trimming removed 0 bases at V and 3 bases at J, with 8 bases between. Looked up from germline, CDR1 is GTSNPN and CDR2 is SVGIG (reference sequence). CDR3 bases: TGTGCCTGGAGTGTAATCGGGTACACTGAAGCTTTCTTT. Translated, it gives CAWSVIGYTEAFF.

The chain combines TRBV7-2 with TRBJ1-1, with D unresolved. This CDR3 contains 13 residues. The V gene's germline CDR1 is SGHTA and CDR2 FQGNSA. Trimming pared 8 bases from V and 2 bases from J, leaving 12 bases between. The chain's CDR3 is CASSPGINTEAFF. Written as DNA, the CDR3 is TGTGCCAGCTCCCCAGGCATCAACACTGAAGCTTTCTTT.

The chain combines TRBV30 with TRBJ2-2; 10 positions agree with TRBD1. J lost 3 bases, V lost 4 bases, and 2 bases had no gene match. The CDR3 spans 14 residues. Germline V CDR1 and CDR2: GTSNPN, SVGIG (reference sequence). In DNA form, the CDR3 reads TGTGCCTGGACCGGGACAGGGGACACCGGGGAGCTGTTTTTT. Its translation: CAWTGTGDTGELFF.

This chain joins TRBV6-5 and TRBJ2-3; TRBD2 might be the D (6 bases). The CDR3 extends over 16 amino acids. The germline CDR1 and CDR2 sequences are MNHEY and SVGAGI. The ends were cut back, 0 bases at V and 3 bases at J, with 13 bases in the middle. The chain's CDR3 is CASSYSRGSGTDTQYF. The CDR3 bases are TGTGCCAGCAGTTACTCGAGAGGGAGCGGGACAGATACGCAGTATTTT.

This chain connects TRBV5-1 to TRBJ1-2; D is undetermined. V was shortened by 4 bases and J by 6 bases, with 16 bases between the two germline ends. Per germline, CDR1 SGHRS and CDR2 YFSETQ. The CDR3 covers 14 residues. This chain's CDR3 is CASSLSTARDGYTF. DNA for the CDR3: TGCGCCAGCAGCCTCAGTACAGCGAGGGATGGCTACACCTTC. Filled out from reference TRBV5-1 and TRBJ1-2, the complete variable domain reads KAGVTQTPRYLIKTRGQQVTLSCSPISGHRSVSWYQQTPGQGLQFLFEYFSETQRNKGNFPGRFSGRQFSNSRSEMNVSTLELGDSALYLCASSLSTARDGYTFGSGTRLTVV.

V and J are TRBV28 and TRBJ1-3; D uncertain. Per the germline V gene, CDR1 is MDHEN and CDR2 is SYDVKM. The germline V and J ends were trimmed by 3 bases and 4 bases, with 4 bases remaining between them. This CDR3 is 12 amino acids long. This CDR3 reads CASSFGGNTIYF. The CDR3 DNA sequence: TGTGCCAGCAGTTTCGGGGGAAACACCATATATTTT.

The gene calls are TRBV27 and TRBJ1-6; D remains ambiguous. CDR1 and CDR2 (germline): MNHEY, SMNVEV (reference sequence). This CDR3 is built from 13 residues. Trimming took off 7 bases at V and 9 bases at J, with 13 bases between the two ends. In DNA form, the CDR3 reads TGTGCCAGCAAACCCAGGTTCAGTTCACCCCTCCACTTT. This encodes CASKPRFSSPLHF.

The J gene is TRBJ2-1, the V gene TRBV18; D not resolved. Trimming pared 1 base from V and 8 bases from J, leaving 6 bases between. The CDR3 is 12 residues long. CDR1 KGHSH and CDR2 LQKENI come from the germline V gene. CDR3 sequence (DNA): TGTGCCAGCTCACCACTAGCTGATGAGCAGTTCTTC. This translates into CASSPLADEQFF. The complete variable domain, with remaining parts taken from reference TRBV18 and TRBJ2-1, reads NAGVMQNPRHLVRRRGQEARLRCSPMKGHSHVYWYRQLPEEGLKFMVYLQKENIIDESGMPKERFSAEFPKEGPSILRIQQVVRGDSAAYFCASSPLADEQFFGPGTRLTVL.

The sample holds a few counts of this clone. The V call is TRBV4-2, the J call TRBJ2-2; tentative D call: TRBD1 (6 bases). Germline CDR1 LGHNA, CDR2 YNFKEQ. The CDR3 has 16 amino acids. With 0 bases removed from V and 3 bases from J, the gap between germline ends came to 11 bases. The CDR3 DNA reads as TGTGCCAGCAGCCAAGATCTGGGGGCGGACACCGGGGAGCTGTTTTTT. Its translation: CASSQDLGADTGELFF.

The chain joins TRBV2 to TRBJ2-3; 7 bases line up with TRBD2. Per the germline V gene, CDR1 is SNHLY and CDR2 is FYNNEI. The V gene end was trimmed by 4 bases and the J gene end by 3 bases; junction bases not matched to a gene: 4. This CDR3 contains 14 residues. CDR3 sequence (DNA): TGTGCCAGCAGTGTCCTAGCGGCGACAGATACGCAGTATTTT. It codes for CASSVLAATDTQYF. Based on the CDR3 plus reference TRBV2 and TRBJ2-3, the full variable domain is EPEVTQTPSHQVTQMGQEVILRCVPISNHLYFYWYRQILGQKVEFLVSFYNNEISEKSEIFDDQFSVERPDGSNFTLKIRSTKLEDSAMYFCASSVLAATDTQYFGPGTRLTVL.

This clone occurred once. V usage is TRBV30 and J usage is TRBJ1-1, with a possible D match to TRBD1 (6 bases). This CDR3 comprises 12 residues. Deletions cut 8 bases from V and 2 bases from J, with 12 bases between. Germline V CDR1 and CDR2: GTSNPN, SVGIG (reference sequence). As DNA, the CDR3 is TGTGCCCGTGACAGGCCAAACACTGAAGCTTTCTTT. Translation gives CARDRPNTEAFF.

This chain uses TRBV7-9 with TRBJ1-5; D call uncertain. The CDR3 spans 12 residues. CDR1 is SEHNR and CDR2 is FQNEAQ in the germline V gene (reference sequence). V gave up 5 bases and J gave up 5 bases, with 7 bases separating them. Here the CDR3 reads CASSLGDQPQHF. CDR3 DNA: TGTGCCAGCAGCCTTGGAGATCAGCCCCAGCATTTT.

The chain combines TRBV6-6 with TRBJ2-7; 8 bases are a match to TRBD2. Germline trimming cut 2 bases from V and 5 bases from J; bases unmatched to any gene: 8. Germline V gene sequence: CDR1 MNHNY, CDR2 SVGAGI (reference sequence). The CDR3 runs to 15 residues. The CDR3 bases are TGTGCCAGCAGTTACCCCTTCGGGACTAGGAACGAGCAGTACTTC. Amino acid sequence: CASSYPFGTRNEQYF.

This rearrangement joins TRBV15 to TRBJ2-6; no clear D. The CDR3 is made up of 15 amino acids. Germline V gives CDR1 LNHNV, CDR2 YYDKDF (reference sequence). Trimming pared 1 base from V and 1 base from J, leaving 5 bases between. CDR3 DNA: TGTGCCACCAGCAGAGTTGCGTCTGGGGCCAACGTCCTGACTTTC. Amino acid sequence: CATSRVASGANVLTF.

The rearrangement links TRBV5-6 to TRBJ2-7, with D tentatively TRBD1 (5 bases). CDR1 is SGHDT, CDR2 YYEEEE, per germline. The CDR3 totals 13 residues. V shed 1 base and J shed 2 bases, with 7 bases lying between them. The CDR3 DNA follows: TGTGCCAGCAGCTTGAGGGGTACCTACGAGCAGTACTTC. Translation gives CASSLRGTYEQYF.

This clone was recorded a few times. The chain joins TRBV29-1 to TRBJ2-2; D not certain. Per the germline V gene, CDR1 is SQVTM and CDR2 is ANQGSEA. Trimming left V 2 bases short and J 0 bases short, with 7 bases between. This CDR3 spans 14 amino acids. In nucleotides, the CDR3 is TGCAGCGTTGAAACGGATACGAACACCGGGGAGCTGTTTTTT. Protein sequence: CSVETDTNTGELFF.

This clone appeared once. The rearrangement links TRBV28 to TRBJ2-2; possibly TRBD1 or TRBD2 for D (5 bases each). CDR1 is MDHEN, CDR2 SYDVKM, per germline. The CDR3 consists of 17 residues. Trimming cost V 6 bases and J 3 bases, with 20 bases left between them. The CDR3 protein is CASSKMGVETYTGELFF. As DNA, the CDR3 is TGTGCCAGCAGCAAAATGGGGGTCGAAACGTACACCGGGGAGCTGTTTTTT.

The V and J genes are TRBV29-1 and TRBJ2-1; D perhaps matches TRBD2 (6 bases). V dropped 0 bases and J dropped 6 bases, with 18 bases sitting between them. The CDR3 spans 16 residues. CDR1 and CDR2 from the germline V gene are SQVTM and ANQGSEA. Written as DNA, the CDR3 is TGCAGCGTTGAAGATCTCGGCGGGGCGGCGCTCAATGAGCAGTTCTTC. As protein: CSVEDLGGAALNEQFF.

This clone was recorded a few times. The chain uses TRBV7-2 and TRBJ2-3; unclear D gene. The CDR3 runs 12 residues. CDR1 is SGHTA and CDR2 is FQGNSA in the germline V gene. V was pared by 5 bases and J by 4 bases, with 7 bases between. The CDR3 sequence: CASSQRADTQYF. The CDR3 DNA is TGTGCCAGCAGCCAGAGAGCAGATACGCAGTATTTT.

V usage is TRBV30 and J usage is TRBJ2-2; D may be TRBD1 or TRBD2 (6 bases each). The CDR3 contains 18 residues. Trimming left V 1 base short and J 0 bases short, with 18 bases between. CDR1 and CDR2 (germline): GTSNPN, SVGIG (reference sequence). CDR3 sequence (DNA): TGTGCCTGGAGTGCCCGACTGGGGGGCCCGCCGAACACCGGGGAGCTGTTTTTT. Its translation is CAWSARLGGPPNTGELFF.

The rearrangement links TRBV7-2 to TRBJ2-5; 8 bases line up with TRBD2. V dropped 5 bases and J dropped 4; count of bases not matched to a gene: 6. The CDR3 contains 14 residues. From germline, CDR1 is SGHTA and CDR2 FQGNSA. The CDR3 DNA sequence: TGTGCCAGCAGCCCCCGGGGGGGGATAGAGACCCAGTACTTC. This encodes CASSPRGGIETQYF.